These 15 T cell receptor beta chains were all obtained from the same sample, sequenced in a study of glioma-infiltrating T cells after dendritic cell vaccination. Repertoires were generated with immunoSEQ multiplex PCR, while TCRdb's copy carries only in-frame clones and drops some. The profile covers around 83,000 clones, with roughly 85% appearing a single time and about 9.3% taken by the ten largest. Time point denoted: after dendritic cell vaccination, including at tumor progression/relapse. The sequenced sample was blood, obtained after dendritic cell vaccination. All receptors derive from a human donor with glioblastoma.

The chain employs TRBV27 and TRBJ2-7; weak D call: TRBD2 (5 bases). The CDR3 has 13 residues. Trimming stripped 3 bases from V and 3 bases from J, with 9 bases between. The germline gives CDR1 MNHEY, CDR2 SMNVEV (reference sequence). This chain's CDR3 is CASSFRRDYEQYF. In nucleotides, the CDR3 is TGTGCCAGCAGTTTTAGACGGGACTACGAGCAGTACTTC.

The V call is TRBV19, the J call TRBJ1-2, with D maybe TRBD1 (5 bases). Germline V gene data show CDR1 as LNHDA and CDR2 as SQIVND (reference sequence). The length of the CDR3 is 15 residues. V lost 4 bases and J 4 bases, leaving 16 bases between the germline ends. DNA of the CDR3: TGTGCCAGTAGTAAGGAGCCGACAGTCAGCTATGGCTACACCTTC. Amino acid sequence: CASSKEPTVSYGYTF.

The rearrangement links TRBV6-4 to TRBJ2-1; maybe TRBD1 (6 bases). The V and J ends lost 6 bases and 10 bases respectively, with 16 bases between them. The CDR3 has 13 amino acids. Germline V gives CDR1 MRHNA, CDR2 SNTAGT. The CDR3 protein is CASSAQETGEQFF. CDR3 DNA sequence: TGTGCCAGCAGCGCACAGGAAACAGGGGAGCAGTTCTTC.

The J gene is TRBJ1-6, the V gene TRBV7-6; the D gene is possibly TRBD1 (6 bases). Between the trimmed V and J ends, which lost 1 base and 6 bases, there was a span of 10 bases. The germline CDR1 and CDR2 sequences are SGHVS and FNYEAQ. The CDR3 runs to 15 residues. Here the CDR3 reads CASSLVGQTNSPLHF. The CDR3 nucleotides read TGTGCCAGCAGCTTAGTCGGACAGACTAATTCACCCCTCCACTTT.

The J gene is TRBJ2-7, the V gene TRBV29-1; TRBD2 aligns across 9 bases. The CDR3 is made up of 13 amino acids. Per germline, CDR1 SQVTM and CDR2 ANQGSEA. Losses at the gene ends were 4 bases for V and 7 bases for J; bases not matched to a gene: 8. The CDR3 DNA follows: TGCAGCGTTGCGGGCGGGAGGGCCCTTGAGCAGTACTTC. As protein: CSVAGGRALEQYF.

This clone was recorded once. The chain links TRBV28 to TRBJ2-1; 10 bases align to TRBD2. V shed 5 bases and J 0 bases; nucleotides not matched to a gene: 10. The CDR3 spans 18 residues. Germline loops: CDR1 MDHEN, CDR2 SYDVKM. This CDR3 is CASSRTSGPTYSYNEQFF. In DNA form, the CDR3 reads TGTGCCAGCAGTCGGACTAGCGGCCCGACCTACTCCTACAATGAGCAGTTCTTC.

The chain has TRBV21-1 and TRBJ1-5; TRBD1 is the table's D call, not checked against the DNA. TRBV21-1 is recorded as a pseudogene. There are 15 residues in the CDR3. Here the CDR3 reads CAKYHRDRGCQPQHF. DNA of the CDR3: TGTGCCAAATACCACCGGGACAGGGGTTGTCAGCCCCAGCATTTT.

The chain joins TRBV19 to TRBJ1-5; a weak D match, TRBD1 (5 bases). The V end was cut by 3 bases, the J end by 0 bases, with 9 bases between. The CDR3 loop spans 15 amino acids. CDR1 is LNHDA and CDR2 is SQIVND in the germline V gene (reference sequence). The CDR3 region has the DNA TGTGCCAGTAGTATGGGGGGGTATAGCAATCAGCCCCAGCATTTT. It yields the protein CASSMGGYSNQPQHF.

This chain joins TRBV7-2 and TRBJ2-1; TRBD1 matches 9 bases. The V and J ends lost 5 bases and 8 bases, in that order; junction bases with no gene match: 10. Germline V gene lookup returns CDR1 SGHTA and CDR2 FQGNSA. This CDR3 contains 15 residues. This CDR3 is CASSPRDRVFDEQFF. CDR3 sequence (DNA): TGTGCCAGCAGCCCCCGGGACAGGGTTTTCGATGAGCAGTTCTTC.

The V call is TRBV6-5, the J call TRBJ2-3; the match to TRBD1 covers 7 bases. The trim removed 2 bases at V and 5 bases at J, leaving 7 bases unmatched. This CDR3 contains 15 residues. CDR1 MNHEY and CDR2 SVGAGI come from the germline V gene. The DNA of the CDR3 is TGTGCCAGCAGTTACCGAACAGGGGCATTAGATACGCAGTATTTT. This sequence encodes CASSYRTGALDTQYF.

The rearrangement uses TRBV10-3 and TRBJ1-1, with a tentative D call TRBD1 (5 bases). This CDR3 is built from 15 residues. V was shortened by 0 bases and J by 6 bases, with 14 bases between the two germline ends. Looked up from germline, CDR1 is ENHRY and CDR2 is SYGVKD. CDR3 sequence: CAISESMWLGPEAFF. CDR3 nucleotides: TGTGCCATCAGTGAGTCGATGTGGTTGGGGCCTGAAGCTTTCTTT.

The chain has TRBV5-8 and TRBJ1-4; 7 bases fit TRBD1. From germline, CDR1 is SGHTS and CDR2 YDEGEE. With 1 base clipped from V and 8 bases from J, the junction kept 2 bases outside the gene matches. The CDR3 contains 13 residues. The CDR3 bases are TGTGCCAGCAGCTTGTTACAGGGGGAAAAACTGTTTTTT. It is translated as CASSLLQGEKLFF. The full variable domain, in which reference TRBV5-8 and TRBJ1-4 provide the parts outside the CDR3, is EAGVTQSPTHLIKTRGQQATLRCSPISGHTSVYWYQQALGLGLQFLLWYDEGEERNRGNFPPRFSGRQFPNYSSELNVNALELEDSALYLCASSLLQGEKLFFGSGTQLSVL.

The genes are TRBV7-8 and TRBJ2-5, with 8 bases lining up with TRBD2. V was clipped by 8 bases and J by 4 bases; unmatched bases: 9. The CDR3 is made up of 14 amino acids. Germline CDR1 and CDR2: SGHVS and FQNEAQ. This chain's CDR3 is CASRRRGEGETQYF. In nucleotides, the CDR3 is TGTGCCAGCCGGCGGCGGGGGGAGGGAGAGACCCAGTACTTC.

The chain combines TRBV7-2 with TRBJ2-7; D is possibly TRBD1 (6 bases). The CDR3 is 12 residues long. V was clipped by 8 bases and J by 3 bases, with 11 bases between them. Germline V gives CDR1 SGHTA, CDR2 FQGNSA. DNA of the CDR3: TGTGCCAGCCAGGGGTCTTTCTACGAGCAGTACTTC. Translation gives CASQGSFYEQYF.

V gene TRBV7-3 combines with J gene TRBJ1-2, with 9 nucleotides matching TRBD1. Germline V gene lookup returns CDR1 SGHTA and CDR2 FQGTGA. This CDR3 is built from 12 residues. The J segment lost 8 bases and the V segment lost 5 bases, leaving 3 bases of the junction unmatched. The CDR3 region has the DNA TGTGCCAGCAGCCGGACAGGGGAAGGCTACACCTTC. Translating gives CASSRTGEGYTF.